Below are 20 T cell receptor beta chains sequenced from a single sample in a study of blood T cell repertoires in COVID-19. The table came from immunoSEQ multiplex PCR; TCRdb's copy has only in-frame clones and leaves some out. The sample shows over 300,000 clones, more than 75% of them seen only once. The sample consisted of peripheral blood. The receptors originated from a woman aged 50 to 60 with acute or convalescent COVID-19.

The gene calls are TRBV5-6 and TRBJ1-2; no definite D call. Germline V gene lookup returns CDR1 SGHDT and CDR2 YYEEEE. V lost 3 bases and J lost 0, with 6 bases in between. The CDR3 contains 13 residues. CDR3 nucleotides: TGTGCCAGCAGCTCCGGTACTAACTATGGCTACACCTTC. Translated: CASSSGTNYGYTF.

The chain recombines TRBV9 with TRBJ2-1, with D possibly TRBD2 on 6 matching bases. The CDR3 has 13 residues. Germline V gene data show CDR1 as SGDLS and CDR2 as YYNGEE. The V and J ends lost 1 base and 7 bases respectively, with 9 bases between them. CDR3 in amino acids: CASSVPGGNEQFF. The CDR3 bases are TGTGCCAGCAGCGTACCCGGGGGTAATGAGCAGTTCTTC.

This clone turned up a few times. The chain recombines TRBV27 with TRBJ2-7; 9 bases match TRBD2. CDR1 and CDR2 (germline): MNHEY, SMNVEV (reference sequence). The junction had 13 bases not matched to a gene; V was cut back by 5 bases and J by 5 bases. CDR3 length equals 16 residues. The CDR3: CASSRSTSGYKDEQYF. For the CDR3, the DNA is TGTGCCAGCAGTCGCTCGACTAGCGGTTATAAGGACGAGCAGTACTTC.

In its sample, this clone was seen a few times. The chain links TRBV19 to TRBJ2-3, with 7 bases identical to TRBD2. Trimming removed 7 bases from V and 6 bases from J; junction bases left unmatched: 16. Germline CDR1 reads LNHDA; CDR2 reads SQIVND (reference sequence). The CDR3 covers 16 residues. The CDR3 reads CASMKSGIPGGDTQYF. The DNA of the CDR3 is TGTGCCAGTATGAAAAGCGGGATCCCAGGTGGTGATACGCAGTATTTT.

The rearrangement uses TRBV18 and TRBJ2-5, with a tentative D call TRBD1 (5 bases). This CDR3 is built from 17 residues. Trimming took off 0 bases at V and 1 base at J, with 15 bases between the two ends. In germline, CDR1 is KGHSH, CDR2 LQKENI. CDR3 coding DNA: TGTGCCAGCTCACCACCGGTGGGGCGGTCGTTCCAAGAGACCCAGTACTTC. This translates into CASSPPVGRSFQETQYF.

This chain uses TRBV4-1 with TRBJ1-1; D gene unclear. The CDR3 spans 15 residues. Per the germline V gene, CDR1 is MGHRA and CDR2 is YSYEKL. Trimming left V 3 bases short and J 1 base short, with 12 bases between. The CDR3 DNA follows: TGCGCCAGCAGCCATTACTCCCCAGGGAACACTGAAGCTTTCTTT. Protein: CASSHYSPGNTEAFF.

The chain joins TRBV24-1 to TRBJ2-5; 10 bases align to TRBD1. CDR1 and CDR2 (germline): KGHDR, SFDVKD. This CDR3 is built from 16 residues. Trimming took 2 bases from V and 5 from J; bases not matched to a gene: 7. The CDR3 bases are TGTGCCACCAGTGATTGGGGGACAGGGGAGCGGGAGACCCAGTACTTC. Its protein product is CATSDWGTGERETQYF.

The rearrangement links TRBV6-4 to TRBJ2-1; tentatively, D is TRBD2 (7 bases). This CDR3 spans 14 amino acids. V lost 5 bases and J 9 bases, leaving 17 bases between the germline ends. CDR1 is MRHNA and CDR2 is SNTAGT in the germline V gene. CDR3 protein: CASSPQGGEFEQFF. CDR3 nucleotides: TGTGCCAGCAGTCCACAAGGGGGGGAGTTTGAGCAGTTCTTC.

This sequence joins TRBV9 and TRBJ2-1, with D maybe TRBD2 (5 bases). Germline V gene sequence: CDR1 SGDLS, CDR2 YYNGEE. This CDR3 region has 16 residues. V gave up 0 bases and J gave up 8 bases, with 18 bases separating them. Here the CDR3 reads CASSVESLGGRDEQFF. Written as DNA, the CDR3 is TGTGCCAGCAGCGTAGAATCGTTAGGAGGAAGGGATGAGCAGTTCTTC.

The rearrangement links TRBV7-2 to TRBJ2-5, with TRBD2 identical over 8 bases. CDR1 is SGHTA, CDR2 FQGNSA, per germline. The trim removed 4 bases at V and 5 bases at J, leaving 9 bases unmatched. This CDR3 has 15 amino acids. As DNA, the CDR3 is TGTGCCAGCAGCTCCCTCGGGGGGGGCAGTGAGACCCAGTACTTC. Translated, it gives CASSSLGGGSETQYF.

This clone came up once. The rearrangement uses TRBV24-1 and TRBJ1-4, with 11 bases that match TRBD1. The germline V gene encodes CDR1 KGHDR and CDR2 SFDVKD. V dropped 4 bases and J dropped 10; count of bases not matched to a gene: 7. This CDR3 contains 15 residues. In DNA, the CDR3 is TGTGCCACCAGTGAGGCGGGACAGGGGGTTGGAAAACTGTTTTTT. Its translation is CATSEAGQGVGKLFF.

The chain joins TRBV19 to TRBJ2-7; D is possibly TRBD1 (5 bases). The CDR3 has 15 amino acids. V lost 1 base to trimming and J lost 5 bases, with 15 bases between them. CDR1 LNHDA and CDR2 SQIVND come from the germline V gene (reference sequence). CDR3 nucleotide sequence: TGTGCCAGTAGTATAGCTTCGGCAGGGATGGACGAGCAGTACTTC. It encodes CASSIASAGMDEQYF.

This clone has only a few counts. This chain connects TRBV30 to TRBJ2-7; tentative D call: TRBD2 (5 bases). Trimming took off 2 bases at V and 5 bases at J, with 13 bases between the two ends. The CDR3 spans 13 residues. Looked up from germline, CDR1 is GTSNPN and CDR2 is SVGIG (reference sequence). The CDR3 loop reads CAWSKVVGDEQYF. The CDR3 DNA is TGTGCCTGGAGTAAGGTTGTCGGGGACGAGCAGTACTTC.

CDR3 sequence (DNA): TGTGCCACCCTGACTAGCGGGGACACAGATACGCAGTATTTT. Encoded protein: CATLTSGDTDTQYF. The chain combines TRBV28 with TRBJ2-3; 11 nucleotides align to TRBD2. Trimming cost V 10 bases and J 2 bases; bases outside gene matches: 5. There are 14 residues in the CDR3. Germline CDR1 reads MDHEN; CDR2 reads SYDVKM.

This rearrangement joins TRBV5-5 to TRBJ1-1; TRBD1 might be the D (6 bases). V shed 3 bases and J shed 1 base, with 16 bases lying between them. Germline V gene sequence: CDR1 SGHKS, CDR2 YYEKEE (reference sequence). This CDR3 comprises 16 residues. The CDR3 DNA reads TGTGCCAGCAGCTCCCAACTCGGACAGCCGAACACTGAAGCTTTCTTT. Protein: CASSSQLGQPNTEAFF.

This chain connects TRBV7-2 to TRBJ2-3; D unresolved. In germline, CDR1 is SGHTA, CDR2 FQGNSA. The CDR3 covers 14 residues. With 5 bases removed from V and 2 bases from J, the gap between germline ends came to 11 bases. The CDR3 here is CASSPHLVTDTQYF. CDR3 bases: TGTGCCAGCAGCCCACACCTAGTCACAGATACGCAGTATTTT.

The V gene is TRBV7-2, the J gene TRBJ2-3; 8 positions agree with TRBD2. Germline CDR1 reads SGHTA; CDR2 reads FQGNSA. This CDR3 is 14 amino acids long. The J segment lost 6 bases and the V segment lost 6 bases, leaving 8 bases of the junction unmatched. The CDR3 coding sequence is TGTGCCAGCAGAAATAACCGGGAGGGGGATACGCAGTATTTT. Its translation is CASRNNREGDTQYF.

The genes are TRBV9 and TRBJ2-7; D perhaps matches TRBD2 (7 bases). Germline CDR1 SGDLS, CDR2 YYNGEE. Trimming pared 3 bases from V and 6 bases from J, leaving 16 bases between. This CDR3 region has 14 residues. As DNA, the CDR3 is TGTGCCAGCAGCGGGGGGGCGGGGGATGGCGAGCAGTACTTC. It codes for CASSGGAGDGEQYF.

This chain uses TRBV21-1 with TRBJ2-6; the table calls TRBD2, which could not be checked here. TRBV21-1 is described as a pseudogene. This CDR3 has 17 amino acids. The CDR3 is CASSLRGSSGGANVLTF. The CDR3 DNA reads TGTGCCAGCAGTTTGCGGGGTTCATCGGGTGGGGCCAACGTCCTGACTTTC.

The genes are TRBV18 and TRBJ2-3; the D gene is possibly TRBD1 (6 bases). The CDR3 is 24 residues long. Germline V CDR1 and CDR2: KGHSH, LQKENI. The V and J ends lost 0 bases and 2 bases respectively, with 36 bases between them. CDR3 region: CASSPPFHRFGSRKDSLNTDTQYF. The CDR3 DNA reads TGTGCCAGCTCACCACCGTTTCATAGGTTCGGTTCAAGGAAGGACAGTTTAAACACAGATACGCAGTATTTT.